Listed here is a single T cell receptor (beta chain). Authors' methods: Reference gene primer amplification in the assay estimated nucleated cell counts. Using immunoSEQ multiplex PCR, the repertoire was profiled, and TCRdb retains in-frame clones only, with some absent. V, J and clone size are those of that table, while D and trimming were read from the DNA. The table includes approximately 260,000 clones, roughly 80% detected once. The CDR3 runs 15 residues. Trimming pared 0 bases from V and 0 bases from J, leaving 6 bases between. Germline CDR1 is ENHRY and CDR2 is SYGVKD. The data are from a study of blood T cell repertoires in COVID-19.

The V gene is TRBV10-3, the J gene TRBJ1-3; TRBD1 is a possible D gene (5 bases). The sequencing sample was made of peripheral blood. The sequence came from a man aged 55-75 years who had recovered from COVID-19. CDR3 in amino acids: CAISESQGSGNTIYF. The CDR3 bases are TGTGCCATCAGTGAGTCGCAGGGCTCTGGAAACACCATATATTTT.